A single sample gave rise to the 5 T cell receptor beta chains below, sequenced in a study of response to subunit inactivated influenza vaccine. TCRdb processed the RT-PCR reads anew with MiXCR; each CDR3 protein has one entry. The table shows about 480,000 distinct CDR3 sequences, with over 25% occurring only once. The sample in question was CD4+ T cells sorted from PBMCs, obtained more than 4 days after vaccination. These receptors came from a man aged 45-65 years who received an inactivated influenza vaccine.

In this sample, this clonotype turned up a few times. The chain's CDR3 is CASSTYRDRGYNEQFF. In nucleotides, the CDR3 is TGCGCCAGCAGCACGTACCGGGACAGAGGCTACAATGAGCAGTTCTTC. The rearrangement uses TRBV5-1 and TRBJ2-1, with TRBD1 identical over 7 bases. V shed 4 bases, J shed 3 bases, and the junction held 10 bases outside the gene matches. The germline gives CDR1 SGHRS, CDR2 YFSETQ. This CDR3 contains 16 residues.

This clonotype was observed many times. The chain has TRBV12-3 or TRBV12-4 and TRBJ2-5, with D possibly being TRBD2 (6 bases). The ends were cut back, 5 bases at V and 2 bases at J, with 18 bases in the middle. The CDR3 length is 16 residues. The CDR3 DNA reads as TGTGCCAGCAGTCCTCCCCGACTAGAAGGGCAAGAGACCCAGTACTTC. The encoded protein is CASSPPRLEGQETQYF.

The rearrangement joins TRBV24-1 to TRBJ2-7, with 8 positions matching TRBD1. Germline CDR1 KGHDR, CDR2 SFDVKD. Germline trimming cut 3 bases from V and 7 bases from J; bases unmatched to any gene: 4. The CDR3 extends over 13 amino acids. CDR3 in amino acids: CATSDRTGREQYF. CDR3 nucleotides: TGTGCCACCAGTGATCGGACAGGGCGGGAGCAGTACTTC.

This clonotype turned up a few times. V is TRBV10-3 and J is TRBJ2-3; 7 nucleotides match TRBD2. Germline assignment: CDR1 ENHRY and CDR2 SYGVKD. Unmatched junction bases numbered 5, after V lost 4 bases and J lost 4 bases. The CDR3 contains 14 residues. CDR3 coding DNA: TGTGCCATCAGTGTGGGCGGGAGTTCAGATACGCAGTATTTT. Its translation: CAISVGGSSDTQYF.

The gene calls are TRBV9 and TRBJ1-2; D is possibly TRBD1 (5 bases). CDR3 length equals 14 residues. V lost 0 bases and J lost 8, with 14 bases in between. In germline, CDR1 is SGDLS, CDR2 YYNGEE. As DNA, the CDR3 is TGTGCCAGCAGCGTAGCTGTGAGAGGGGAAGGCTACACCTTC. This sequence encodes CASSVAVRGEGYTF.